The 17 T cell receptor beta chains below come from one sample, sequenced in a study of Graves' ophthalmopathy and Graves' hyperthyroidism. Amplified TCR beta CDR3 regions were obtained using RNA transcripts as template. HTBI-primed first-round RT-PCR preceded second-round multiplex PCR. TCRdb recomputed calls from the multiplex PCR reads with MiXCR, one row per CDR3 protein. This sample yields 150,000 to 200,000 distinct CDR3 sequences, of which 30% to 45% are seen a single time; 5.8% belongs to the top ten. The sample comprised peripheral blood. The receptors shown here come from a middle-aged woman with Graves' ophthalmopathy.

Many counts were recorded for this clonotype. The rearrangement links TRBV11-2 to TRBJ1-1; TRBD1 is a possible D gene (5 bases). The CDR3 length is 17 residues. The V gene lost 4 bases and the J gene lost 3 bases, with 21 bases spanning the gap. Germline V gene data show CDR1 as SGHAT and CDR2 as FQNNGV. In DNA form, the CDR3 reads TGTGCCAGCAGCTCAGTGGGGTTGACAGACTTTCACACTGAAGCTTTCTTT. Protein product: CASSSVGLTDFHTEAFF.

This clonotype was detected ten times or more. This chain connects TRBV11-2 to TRBJ1-3; tentatively, D is TRBD1 (5 bases). The length of the CDR3 is 14 residues. V was cut by 5 bases and J by 4 bases, with 12 bases left in between. Germline CDR1 reads SGHAT; CDR2 reads FQNNGV. The CDR3: CASSLTESGNTIYF. CDR3 coding DNA: TGTGCCAGCAGCCTGACAGAATCCGGAAACACCATATATTTT. The entire variable domain, with the rest obtained from reference TRBV11-2 and TRBJ1-3, is as follows: EAGVAQSPRYKIIEKRQSVAFWCNPISGHATLYWYQQILGQGPKLLIQFQNNGVVDDSQLPKDRFSAERLKGVDSTLKIQPAKLEDSAVYLCASSLTESGNTIYFGEGSWLTVV.

This clonotype was seen many times. The chain recombines TRBV3-1 with TRBJ1-2; weak D call: TRBD1 (5 bases). V dropped 1 base and J dropped 4 bases, with 7 bases sitting between them. Germline V gene data show CDR1 as LGHDT and CDR2 as YNNKEL (reference sequence). The length of the CDR3 is 13 residues. The CDR3 region is CASSQGDLYGYTF. The CDR3 DNA follows: TGTGCCAGCAGCCAAGGGGACCTCTATGGCTACACCTTC.

This clonotype showed up many times. V gene TRBV6-2 or TRBV6-3 combines with J gene TRBJ2-5, with D unclear. The germline V gene encodes CDR1 MNHEY and CDR2 SVGEGT. The V gene lost 7 bases and the J gene lost 2 bases, with 8 bases spanning the gap. The CDR3 is made up of 12 amino acids. CDR3 nucleotides: TGTGCCAGCAAGGATTCTCAAGAGACCCAGTACTTC. Encoded protein: CASKDSQETQYF.

The chain is built from TRBV28 and TRBJ2-5, with D possibly TRBD1 on 6 matching bases. Germline V gene sequence: CDR1 MDHEN, CDR2 SYDVKM. V lost 4 bases to trimming and J lost 4 bases, with 10 bases between them. The CDR3 has 13 amino acids. CDR3 bases: TGTGCCAGCAGTTACAGGGATGGAGAGACCCAGTACTTC. It encodes CASSYRDGETQYF.

This chain uses TRBV12-3 or TRBV12-4 with TRBJ1-5, with 7 bases aligning to TRBD1. The CDR3 is 15 residues long. The V segment lost 6 bases and the J segment 3 bases; nucleotides outside the gene matches: 8. CDR3 sequence reads: CASRPGQSFNQPQHF. The CDR3 DNA reads TGTGCCAGCAGACCGGGACAGAGCTTCAATCAGCCCCAGCATTTT.

In this sample, this clonotype turned up many times. The chain joins TRBV19 to TRBJ2-5; TRBD2 matches 7 bases. Germline V gives CDR1 LNHDA, CDR2 SQIVND (reference sequence). The CDR3 extends over 15 amino acids. Trimming at V came to 6 bases and at J to 3 bases, leaving 10 bases not matched to a gene. In DNA, the CDR3 is TGTGCCAGTAGCCTCCCGGGAGCGGGAAAAGAGACCCAGTACTTC. Protein: CASSLPGAGKETQYF.

This clonotype was seen ten or more times. This rearrangement joins TRBV12-3 or TRBV12-4 to TRBJ2-5; 9 positions match TRBD2. The CDR3 totals 16 residues. The ends lost 3 bases at V and 0 bases at J; junction bases unmatched: 5. Here the CDR3 DNA reads TGTGCCAGCAGTTTGGGCGGGGGGGCGGACCAAGAGACCCAGTACTTC. It encodes CASSLGGGADQETQYF.

This clonotype has a count of ten or more. The chain combines TRBV24-1 with TRBJ2-5; weak D call: TRBD1 (6 bases). Germline lookup yields CDR1 KGHDR and CDR2 SFDVKD. This CDR3 has 14 amino acids. Trimming shortened V by 5 bases and J by 5 bases, and 14 bases separated the two germline ends. This CDR3 is CATSGLDRIETQYF. The CDR3 nucleotides are TGTGCCACCAGTGGCCTCGACAGGATTGAGACCCAGTACTTC.

This clonotype has ten or more counts. The rearrangement uses TRBV7-9 and TRBJ1-5; D may be TRBD1 (6 bases). Germline CDR1 reads SEHNR; CDR2 reads FQNEAQ (reference sequence). This CDR3 contains 15 residues. Deletions cut 6 bases from V and 1 base from J, with 13 bases between. The chain's CDR3 is CASRHRVPSNQPQHF. The DNA of the CDR3 is TGTGCCAGCAGACACAGGGTTCCGAGCAATCAGCCCCAGCATTTT.

V gene TRBV9 combines with J gene TRBJ1-1, with D hard to call. Trimming removed 5 bases at V and 4 bases at J, with 12 bases between. This CDR3 is 13 amino acids long. Per the germline V gene, CDR1 is SGDLS and CDR2 is YYNGEE. CDR3 region: CASSGIVGTEAFF. DNA of the CDR3: TGTGCCAGCAGTGGGATTGTGGGCACTGAAGCTTTCTTT.

This clonotype has at least ten counts. The rearrangement links TRBV29-1 to TRBJ1-5, with 9 bases lining up with TRBD1. With 7 bases clipped from V and 5 bases from J, the junction kept 3 bases outside the gene matches. Germline assignment: CDR1 SQVTM and CDR2 ANQGSEA. This CDR3 has 12 residues. CDR3 DNA sequence: TGCAGCGCACGGACAGGGGATCAGCCCCAGCATTTT. It specifies CSARTGDQPQHF.

This clonotype has only a few counts. The CDR3 protein is CASSISIYEQYF. The DNA of the CDR3 is TGTGCCAGCAGCATATCCATCTACGAGCAGTACTTC. This sequence joins TRBV12-3 or TRBV12-4 and TRBJ2-7, with D uncertain. V shed 6 bases and J shed 3 bases, with 9 bases lying between them. CDR3 length equals 12 residues.

This clonotype was picked up many times. The chain uses TRBV15 and TRBJ2-5; a weak D match, TRBD2 (5 bases). Trimming left V 0 bases short and J 5 bases short, with 10 bases between. The V gene's germline CDR1 is LNHNV and CDR2 YYDKDF (reference sequence). The CDR3 has 14 residues. CDR3 sequence: CATSRDSVRETQYF. For the CDR3, the DNA is TGTGCCACCAGCAGAGATAGCGTCCGGGAGACCCAGTACTTC.

J is TRBJ1-1 and V is TRBV6-2 or TRBV6-3; D unresolved. Trimming pared 7 bases from V and 6 bases from J, leaving 15 bases between. The V gene's germline CDR1 is MNHEY and CDR2 SVGEGT. The CDR3 runs 13 residues. This CDR3 is CASIGRQEAEAFF. The CDR3 nucleotides read TGTGCCAGCATTGGTCGCCAAGAAGCTGAAGCTTTCTTT.

This clonotype was recorded many times. The V and J genes are TRBV25-1 and TRBJ2-7; TRBD2 might be the D (6 bases). V was shortened by 7 bases and J by 0 bases, with 13 bases between the two germline ends. This CDR3 contains 14 residues. CDR1 MGHDK and CDR2 SYGVNS come from the germline V gene. CDR3 nucleotide sequence: TGTGCCAGCACCCCTCCCGGGGGCTCCTACGAGCAGTACTTC. The encoded protein is CASTPPGGSYEQYF.

The V gene is TRBV6-1, the J gene TRBJ2-7; perhaps TRBD1 as D (5 bases). Germline CDR1 MNHNS, CDR2 SASEGT. The CDR3 runs to 13 residues. V lost 7 bases and J 4 bases, leaving 14 bases between the germline ends. The CDR3 sequence is CASTWTRGYEQYF. In DNA, the CDR3 is TGTGCCAGCACCTGGACACGAGGTTACGAGCAGTACTTC.